These 3 T cell receptor beta chains were sequenced from one sample in a study of T cell responses to AZD1222 COVID-19 vaccine. Here immunoSEQ multiplex PCR was the method, and the copy in TCRdb shows in-frame clones only, minus some. The repertoire holds about 97,000 clones, with over 75% as singletons. Sequencing was performed on peripheral blood, taken on day 0 of AZD1222 vaccination. The receptors derive from an adult in good health.

This chain uses TRBV14 with TRBJ1-1; D remains ambiguous. Trimming stripped 5 bases from V and 0 bases from J, with 7 bases between. This CDR3 has 13 residues. Germline V CDR1 and CDR2: SGHDN, FVKESK. The CDR3 here is CASSEFVNTEAFF. The CDR3, as DNA: TGTGCCAGCAGCGAATTCGTGAACACTGAAGCTTTCTTT.

This chain connects TRBV18 to TRBJ1-2; weak D call: TRBD1 (5 bases). The germline V and J ends were trimmed by 6 bases and 0 bases, with 8 bases remaining between them. Germline CDR1 is KGHSH and CDR2 is LQKENI. This CDR3 has 13 amino acids. CDR3 loop: CASSQDTNYGYTF. Here the CDR3 DNA reads TGTGCCAGCTCGCAGGACACTAACTATGGCTACACCTTC.

The chain couples TRBV6-2 or TRBV6-3 to TRBJ2-3, with no clear D. V lost 4 bases and J 7 bases, leaving 6 bases between the germline ends. Germline-derived CDR1 and CDR2 are MNHEY and SVGEGT. This CDR3 comprises 11 residues. DNA for the CDR3: TGTGCCAGCAGTTCGAGAAATACGCAGTATTTT. As protein: CASSSRNTQYF.